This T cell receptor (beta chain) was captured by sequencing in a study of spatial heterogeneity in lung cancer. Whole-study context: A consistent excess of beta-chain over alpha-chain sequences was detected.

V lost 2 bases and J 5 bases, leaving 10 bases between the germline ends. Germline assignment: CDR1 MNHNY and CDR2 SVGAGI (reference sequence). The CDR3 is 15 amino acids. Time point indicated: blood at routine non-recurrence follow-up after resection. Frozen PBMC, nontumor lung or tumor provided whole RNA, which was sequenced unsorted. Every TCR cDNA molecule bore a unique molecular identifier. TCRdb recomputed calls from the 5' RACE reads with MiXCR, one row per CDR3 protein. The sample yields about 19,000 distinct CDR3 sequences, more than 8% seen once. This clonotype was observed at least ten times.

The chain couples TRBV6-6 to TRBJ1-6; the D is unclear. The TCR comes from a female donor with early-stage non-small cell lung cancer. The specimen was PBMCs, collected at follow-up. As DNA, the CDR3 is TGTGCCAGCAGTTACCCCCTAGGAAATAATTCACCCCTCCACTTT. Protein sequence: CASSYPLGNNSPLHF.